Below, 30 T cell receptor beta chains from the same sample are listed, as sequenced in a study of T-cell reconstitution after alpha-beta-depleted transplantation in children. Molecular barcoding with unique molecular identifiers was used for the TCRbeta library. In TCRdb, the PCR reads were re-called with MiXCR into one record per CDR3 protein. This sample has approximately 520,000 distinct CDR3 sequences, with about an eighth found just once. The sequencing used PBMCs, mostly from graft donor cells, collected 180 days after TCRalphabeta/CD19-depleted stem cell transplant. These TCRs come from a female patient aged 2-9 years who had a stem cell transplant for aplastic anemia, so the T cells may come from the graft donor.

This clonotype was detected only a few times. The rearrangement uses TRBV7-2 and TRBJ2-1; maybe TRBD2 (6 bases). Germline-derived CDR1 and CDR2 are SGHTA and FQGNSA. The V end lost 3 bases, the J end lost 6 bases, and 12 bases lay between the germline ends. CDR3 length: 14 amino acids. CDR3 amino acids: CASSFRGTLNEQFF. For the CDR3, the DNA is TGTGCCAGCAGCTTTCGCGGGACTCTCAATGAGCAGTTCTTC.

The chain has TRBV11-3 and TRBJ2-5; possibly TRBD1 or TRBD2 for D (5 bases each). CDR3 length: 16 residues. CDR1 SGHNT and CDR2 YENEEA come from the germline V gene. V lost 5 bases, J lost 3 bases, and 19 bases lay in between. CDR3 in DNA: TGTGCCAGCAGCCAGTCAGGGAGCAGCCTTAAAGAGACCCAGTACTTC. Its protein product is CASSQSGSSLKETQYF. Using reference TRBV11-3 and TRBJ2-5 for the parts outside the CDR3, the full variable domain is EAGVVQSPRYKIIEKKQPVAFWCNPISGHNTLYWYLQNLGQGPELLIRYENEEAVDDSQLPKDRFSAERLKGVDSTLKIQPAELGDSAVYLCASSQSGSSLKETQYFGPGTRLLVL.

The rearrangement joins TRBV6-1 to TRBJ1-5; D gene unclear. The V end was cut by 5 bases, the J end by 8 bases, with 16 bases between. Germline V gives CDR1 MNHNS, CDR2 SASEGT. This CDR3 spans 14 amino acids. Here the CDR3 DNA reads TGTGCCAGCAGTCATAGACGGAGCCTTAAGCCCCAGCATTTT. It translates to CASSHRRSLKPQHF.

This clonotype was seen many times. The V gene is TRBV6-2 or TRBV6-3, the J gene TRBJ2-5; TRBD1 might be the D (5 bases). The V end was cut by 6 bases, the J end by 2 bases, with 10 bases between. The CDR3 runs 13 residues. Germline V gene lookup returns CDR1 MNHEY and CDR2 SVGEGT. Here the CDR3 reads CASRRQNQETQYF. CDR3 DNA: TGTGCCAGCAGAAGACAGAATCAAGAGACCCAGTACTTC.

The chain joins TRBV20-1 to TRBJ2-7; 7 bases align to TRBD2. J gave up 4 bases and V 7 bases, and 10 bases lay outside the gene matches. The CDR3 is 13 residues long. Per the germline V gene, CDR1 is DFQATT and CDR2 is SNEGSKA (reference sequence). CDR3 in DNA: TGCAGTGTCCTTCCCGGGACTAAATACGAGCAGTACTTC. Translating gives CSVLPGTKYEQYF.

CDR3 sequence (DNA): TGTGCCAGCAGTCCCTGGACAGGTTATCAGCCCCAGCATTTT. It is translated as CASSPWTGYQPQHF. The chain employs TRBV27 and TRBJ1-5, with TRBD1 matching 7 bases. CDR1 and CDR2 (germline): MNHEY, SMNVEV (reference sequence). After removal of 5 bases from V and 5 bases from J, the junction contained 6 bases not matched to a gene. CDR3 length: 14 residues.

This clonotype has a handful of counts. This chain joins TRBV5-6 and TRBJ2-4; D might be TRBD2 (6 bases). The germline V gene encodes CDR1 SGHDT and CDR2 YYEEEE. Trimming shortened V by 3 bases and J by 1 base, and 11 bases separated the two germline ends. The CDR3 covers 15 residues. CDR3 protein: CASSWARGAKNIQYF. As DNA, the CDR3 is TGTGCCAGCAGCTGGGCTCGGGGGGCCAAAAACATTCAGTACTTC.

This clonotype was seen only a few times. The J gene is TRBJ2-1, the V gene TRBV7-9, with unresolved D. The CDR3 has 15 amino acids. Germline V CDR1 and CDR2: SEHNR, FQNEAQ (reference sequence). With 1 base removed from V and 7 bases from J, the gap between germline ends came to 14 bases. CDR3: CASSLVASLTNEQFF. As DNA, the CDR3 is TGTGCCAGCAGCTTAGTCGCCTCCTTAACTAATGAGCAGTTCTTC.

This chain links TRBV6-2 or TRBV6-3 with TRBJ2-1, with D unresolved. The germline V gene encodes CDR1 MNHEY and CDR2 SVGEGT. This CDR3 comprises 15 residues. V dropped 1 base and J dropped 2 bases, with 9 bases sitting between them. CDR3 bases: TGTGCCAGCAGTTACTTTGCTCCTACCTACAATGAGCAGTTCTTC. Amino acids: CASSYFAPTYNEQFF.

This clonotype was observed a handful of times. The chain uses TRBV30 and TRBJ2-7; possibly TRBD1 for D (5 bases). V was cut by 2 bases and J by 2 bases, with 22 bases left in between. In germline, CDR1 is GTSNPN, CDR2 SVGIG (reference sequence). The CDR3 contains 17 residues. CDR3 amino acids: CAWSLTAKGFDTYEQYV. The CDR3 DNA is TGTGCCTGGAGTCTCACGGCAAAGGGGTTTGACACCTACGAGCAGTACGTC.

The V and J genes are TRBV24-1 and TRBJ2-5; 8 bases map to TRBD1. Unmatched junction bases numbered 8, after V lost 4 bases and J lost 2 bases. This CDR3 spans 16 amino acids. From germline, CDR1 is KGHDR and CDR2 SFDVKD. The CDR3 protein is CATSDSPRTGQETQYF. DNA of the CDR3: TGTGCCACCAGTGACTCCCCAAGGACAGGGCAAGAGACCCAGTACTTC.

This clonotype came up many times. The chain has TRBV27 and TRBJ2-1; 9 nucleotides align to TRBD2. Germline CDR1 and CDR2: MNHEY and SMNVEV (reference sequence). V shed 3 bases and J 9 bases; nucleotides not matched to a gene: 9. The CDR3 spans 15 residues. The CDR3 DNA sequence: TGTGCCAGCAGTTTCCCCGGGGTAGCGGGAGCTGAGCAGTTCTTC. It encodes CASSFPGVAGAEQFF.

A note on this clonotype: Just one base apart from a much larger clone, this may be a read error. V gene TRBV11-1 combines with J gene TRBJ2-6, with TRBD1 matching 10 bases. The germline V gene encodes CDR1 SGHAT and CDR2 FQDESV (reference sequence). The CDR3 is 19 residues long. The CDR3 nucleotides read TGTGCCAGCAGCTCCTCCGACAGGGGGCCCTACTCTGGGGCCAACGGCCTGACTTTC. It is translated as CASSSSDRGPYSGANGLTF.

This clonotype was counted ten times or more. CDR3 sequence (DNA): TGCGCCAGCTTTTCCAGGGACTCCTACAATGAGCAGTTCTTC. Encoded protein: CASFSRDSYNEQFF. The rearrangement joins TRBV5-1 to TRBJ2-1, with TRBD1 as a possible D gene (5 bases). Germline CDR1 SGHRS, CDR2 YFSETQ. The germline V and J ends were trimmed by 7 bases and 0 bases, with 11 bases remaining between them. The CDR3 extends over 14 amino acids. Looking up the rest from reference TRBV5-1 and TRBJ2-1 gives the full variable domain: KAGVTQTPRYLIKTRGQQVTLSCSPISGHRSVSWYQQTPGQGLQFLFEYFSETQRNKGNFPGRFSGRQFSNSRSEMNVSTLELGDSALYLCASFSRDSYNEQFFGPGTRLTVL.

Many counts were recorded for this clonotype. The J gene is TRBJ2-2, the V gene TRBV12-3 or TRBV12-4, with 7 bases matching TRBD1. CDR3 size: 17 residues. J lost 5 bases, V lost 3 bases, and 12 bases had no gene match. The CDR3 nucleotides read TGTGCCAGCAGTTTCTCTTCGAGGGGGCGGCCGACCGGGGAGCTGTTTTTT. Translated, it gives CASSFSSRGRPTGELFF.

The chain links TRBV19 to TRBJ2-5; the D is unclear. The germline gives CDR1 LNHDA, CDR2 SQIVND (reference sequence). The V end was cut by 3 bases, the J end by 5 bases, with 16 bases between. The CDR3 has 15 amino acids. CDR3 DNA: TGTGCCAGTAGTATCCGGCGGACCCTCTGGGAGACCCAGTACTTC. Its translation is CASSIRRTLWETQYF.

V usage is TRBV7-8 and J usage is TRBJ2-3; tentatively, D is TRBD2 (7 bases). The CDR3 has 15 residues. Germline V gene sequence: CDR1 SGHVS, CDR2 FQNEAQ. V was clipped by 1 base and J by 5 bases, with 13 bases between them. The CDR3 sequence is CASSLEGGRVDTQYF. CDR3 nucleotides: TGTGCCAGCAGCTTAGAGGGGGGGCGTGTAGATACGCAGTATTTT.

This clonotype has just a few counts. This chain connects TRBV29-1 to TRBJ1-1, with D hard to call. The V end lost 5 bases, the J end lost 4 bases, and 23 bases lay between the germline ends. The CDR3 has 16 residues. The germline V gene encodes CDR1 SQVTM and CDR2 ANQGSEA. Here the CDR3 reads CSVLSRAVAWGTEAFF. In DNA, the CDR3 is TGCAGCGTTTTGTCCCGGGCGGTAGCTTGGGGCACTGAAGCTTTCTTT.

This clonotype was counted a few times. The chain has TRBV27 and TRBJ2-4, with 13 positions matching TRBD2. V was pared by 5 bases and J by 4 bases, with 17 bases of the junction left unmatched. The CDR3 extends over 20 amino acids. The V gene's germline CDR1 is MNHEY and CDR2 SMNVEV (reference sequence). The CDR3 DNA reads TGTGCCAGCAGTATCCTTAATCAGGGACTAGCGGGACGGGAAAAAAACATTCAGTACTTC. It is translated as CASSILNQGLAGREKNIQYF.

This clonotype appeared a few times. In nucleotides, the CDR3 is TGCAGTGCTAGAGATTGGCGACTAGCGGTCTACAATGAGCAGTTCTTC. Protein sequence: CSARDWRLAVYNEQFF. This rearrangement joins TRBV20-1 to TRBJ2-1; 9 nucleotides align to TRBD2. Germline loops: CDR1 DFQATT, CDR2 SNEGSKA (reference sequence). Trimming at V came to 0 bases and at J to 3 bases, leaving 6 bases not matched to a gene. The CDR3 contains 16 residues.

This chain joins TRBV11-1 and TRBJ2-7; a possible D gene is TRBD2 (6 bases). The germline CDR1 and CDR2 sequences are SGHAT and FQDESV (reference sequence). The CDR3 loop spans 19 amino acids. The germline V and J ends were trimmed by 0 bases and 0 bases, with 21 bases remaining between them. CDR3: CASSLAQRGGTGSSYEQYV. The CDR3 region has the DNA TGTGCCAGCAGCTTAGCCCAGCGTGGAGGGACGGGTAGCTCCTACGAGCAGTACGTC.

The genes are TRBV6-5 and TRBJ2-5; TRBD2 matches at 12 bases. Germline values: CDR1 MNHEY, CDR2 SVGAGI. V gave up 2 bases and J gave up 4 bases; unmatched junction bases: 5. This CDR3 has 16 amino acids. The CDR3 loop reads CASSYQLAGGGETQYF. The DNA of the CDR3 is TGTGCCAGCAGTTACCAACTAGCGGGAGGAGGAGAGACCCAGTACTTC.

The chain links TRBV28 to TRBJ2-5; TRBD1 agrees at 9 bases. V lost 10 bases to trimming and J lost 5 bases; unmatched junction nucleotides: 11. This CDR3 is built from 14 residues. Germline CDR1 MDHEN, CDR2 SYDVKM. The CDR3 loop is CATWRGQGRETQYF. The CDR3 nucleotides are TGTGCCACCTGGAGGGGACAGGGTCGTGAGACCCAGTACTTC.

This clonotype showed up just a few times. The chain couples TRBV7-2 to TRBJ1-1, with unresolved D. Trimming took off 1 base at V and 1 base at J, with 10 bases between the two ends. This CDR3 is 15 amino acids long. Germline V gives CDR1 SGHTA, CDR2 FQGNSA. The CDR3 bases are TGTGCCAGCAGCTTAGTCCGCGTAGGGAACACTGAAGCTTTCTTT. Translating it yields CASSLVRVGNTEAFF.

This clonotype was counted ten times or more. This chain connects TRBV4-2 to TRBJ1-1; a weak D match, TRBD1 (5 bases). Trimming cost V 1 base and J 0 bases, with 18 bases left between them. Germline V gene lookup returns CDR1 LGHNA and CDR2 YNFKEQ. The CDR3 contains 18 residues. CDR3 DNA sequence: TGTGCCAGCAGCCAAGTAGTGGGGCTGACAGACCTGAACACTGAAGCTTTCTTT. The encoded protein is CASSQVVGLTDLNTEAFF.

The V and J genes are TRBV29-1 and TRBJ1-1, with D unresolved. Trimming left V 5 bases short and J 1 base short, with 14 bases between. CDR3 length: 14 residues. Per the germline V gene, CDR1 is SQVTM and CDR2 is ANQGSEA. Here the CDR3 reads CSVPRETENTEAFF. CDR3 in DNA: TGCAGCGTTCCCCGGGAGACGGAGAACACTGAAGCTTTCTTT.

This clonotype was found a few times. V is TRBV27 and J is TRBJ2-2, with D perhaps matching TRBD1 or TRBD2 (5 bases each). Trimming took off 4 bases at V and 7 bases at J, with 16 bases between the two ends. The germline V gene encodes CDR1 MNHEY and CDR2 SMNVEV (reference sequence). The CDR3 has 15 residues. CDR3 amino acids: CASSSTGTGSGELFF. For the CDR3, the DNA is TGTGCCAGCAGTTCAACCGGGACGGGGAGCGGGGAGCTGTTTTTT.

This clonotype came up a few times. This sequence joins TRBV28 and TRBJ2-1; weak D call: TRBD1 (6 bases). CDR1 is MDHEN and CDR2 is SYDVKM in the germline V gene. The CDR3 loop spans 16 amino acids. V dropped 2 bases and J dropped 4 bases, with 15 bases sitting between them. The CDR3 loop is CASSLNRGTVYNEQFF. CDR3 DNA sequence: TGTGCCAGCAGTTTAAATAGGGGGACCGTTTACAATGAGCAGTTCTTC.

The chain joins TRBV4-2 to TRBJ2-3; D is ambiguous. The V and J ends lost 0 bases and 3 bases respectively, with 13 bases between them. From germline, CDR1 is LGHNA and CDR2 YNFKEQ. The CDR3 is made up of 16 amino acids. Here the CDR3 reads CASSQELTSGTDTQYF. CDR3 coding DNA: TGTGCCAGCAGCCAAGAATTGACCTCCGGAACAGATACGCAGTATTTT.

This clonotype occurred a few times. V usage is TRBV20-1 and J usage is TRBJ2-1; maybe TRBD1 (5 bases). The V end was cut by 5 bases, the J end by 3 bases, with 14 bases between. Germline V gene lookup returns CDR1 DFQATT and CDR2 SNEGSKA (reference sequence). The CDR3 spans 14 residues. CDR3 loop: CSAGRPGIYNEQFF. CDR3 in DNA: TGCAGTGCTGGCCGGCCAGGGATCTACAATGAGCAGTTCTTC.